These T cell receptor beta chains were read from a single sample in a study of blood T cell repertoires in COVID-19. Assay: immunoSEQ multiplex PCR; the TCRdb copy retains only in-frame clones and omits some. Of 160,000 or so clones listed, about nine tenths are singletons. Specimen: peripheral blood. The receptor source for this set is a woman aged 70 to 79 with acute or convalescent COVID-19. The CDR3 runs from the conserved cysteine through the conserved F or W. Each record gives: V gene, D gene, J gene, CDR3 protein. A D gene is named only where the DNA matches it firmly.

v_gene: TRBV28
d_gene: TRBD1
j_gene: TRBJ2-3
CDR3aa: CASTRQGAKRDTQYF

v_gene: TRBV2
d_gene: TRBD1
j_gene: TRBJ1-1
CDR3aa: CASCRDRLSGGEAFF

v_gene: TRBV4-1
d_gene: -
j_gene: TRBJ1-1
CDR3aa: CASSRARGATEAFF

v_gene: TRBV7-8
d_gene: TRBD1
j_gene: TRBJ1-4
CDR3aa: CASSLDSTGGEEKLFF

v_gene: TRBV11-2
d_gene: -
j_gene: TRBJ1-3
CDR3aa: CASSSLRGNTIYF

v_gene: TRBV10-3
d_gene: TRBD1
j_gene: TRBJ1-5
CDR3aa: CAIRSTGGNQPQHF

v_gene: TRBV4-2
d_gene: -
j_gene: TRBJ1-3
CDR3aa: CASSQEVLGSSGNTIYF

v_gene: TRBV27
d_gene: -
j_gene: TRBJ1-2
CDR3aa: CASSFVSGARKGYGYTF

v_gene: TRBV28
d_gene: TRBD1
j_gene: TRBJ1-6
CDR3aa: CATVDRGRSTYNSPLHF

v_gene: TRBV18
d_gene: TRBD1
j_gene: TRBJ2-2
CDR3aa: CASSLATGATGELFF

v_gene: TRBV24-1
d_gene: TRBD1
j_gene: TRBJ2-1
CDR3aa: CATSDGQGANEQFF

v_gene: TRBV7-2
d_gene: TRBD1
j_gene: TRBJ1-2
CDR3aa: CASSLGDRANYGYTF

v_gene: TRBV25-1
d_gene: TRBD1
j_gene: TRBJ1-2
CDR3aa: CASSALRQGKYGYTF

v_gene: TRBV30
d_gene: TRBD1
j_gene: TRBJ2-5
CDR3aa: CAWSTRTGGGQETQYF

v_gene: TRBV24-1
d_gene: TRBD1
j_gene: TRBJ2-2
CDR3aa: CATRGQGATGELFF

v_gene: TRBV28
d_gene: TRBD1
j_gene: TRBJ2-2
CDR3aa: CASSLRTGGTGELFF

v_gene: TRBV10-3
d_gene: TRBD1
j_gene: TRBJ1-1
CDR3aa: CAAGQINTEAFF

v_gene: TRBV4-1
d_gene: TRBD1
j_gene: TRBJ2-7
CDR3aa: CASSEAPGQGLYEQYF

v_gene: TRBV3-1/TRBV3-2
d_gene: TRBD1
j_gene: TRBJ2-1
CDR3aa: CASSQHRDSSYNEQFF

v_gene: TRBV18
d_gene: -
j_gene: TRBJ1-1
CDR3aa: CASSPVAEWNTEAFF

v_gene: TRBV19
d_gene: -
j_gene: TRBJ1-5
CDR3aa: CASSTPLDRYNQPQHF

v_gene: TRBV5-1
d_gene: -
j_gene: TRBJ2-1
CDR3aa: CASSLDGNEQFF

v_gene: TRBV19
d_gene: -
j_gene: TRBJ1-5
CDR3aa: CASSNTGWGNQPQHF

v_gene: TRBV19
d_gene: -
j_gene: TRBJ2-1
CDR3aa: CASSTGETGSYNEQFF

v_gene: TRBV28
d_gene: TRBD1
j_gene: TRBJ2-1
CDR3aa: CASSGQAGEQFF

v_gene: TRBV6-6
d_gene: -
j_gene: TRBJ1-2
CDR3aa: CASSRTWTVNYGYTF

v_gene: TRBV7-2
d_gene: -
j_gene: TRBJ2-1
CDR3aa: CASSALPGRYNEQFF

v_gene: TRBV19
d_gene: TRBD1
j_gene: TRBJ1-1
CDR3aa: CASSPIKQGANAEAFF

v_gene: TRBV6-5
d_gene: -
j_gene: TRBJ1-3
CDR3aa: CASRSSGNTIYF

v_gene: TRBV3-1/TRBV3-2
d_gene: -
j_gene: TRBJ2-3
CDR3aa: CASSQYGSGSTDTQYF

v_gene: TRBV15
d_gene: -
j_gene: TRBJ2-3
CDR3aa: CATGTYTDTQYF

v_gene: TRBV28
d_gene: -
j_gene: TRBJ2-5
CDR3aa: CASSVRGTMYQETQYF

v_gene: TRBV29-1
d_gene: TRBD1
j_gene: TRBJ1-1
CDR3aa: CSVASGQAEAFF

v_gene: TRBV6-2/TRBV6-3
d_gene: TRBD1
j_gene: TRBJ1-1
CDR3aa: CASSPNDRGRSTEAFF

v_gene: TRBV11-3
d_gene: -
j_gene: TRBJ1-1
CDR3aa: CASSFSGNTEAFF

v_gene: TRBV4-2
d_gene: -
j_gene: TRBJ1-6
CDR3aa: CASSLRGGFSNNSPLHF

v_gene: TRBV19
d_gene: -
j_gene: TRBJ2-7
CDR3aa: CASSIKGGYEQYF

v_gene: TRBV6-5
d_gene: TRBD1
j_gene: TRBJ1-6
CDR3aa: CASGGDRANSPLHF

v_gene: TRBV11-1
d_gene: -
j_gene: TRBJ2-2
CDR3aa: CASSLAATRGPGELFF

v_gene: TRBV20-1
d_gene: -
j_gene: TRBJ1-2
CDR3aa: CSARVYGGYTF

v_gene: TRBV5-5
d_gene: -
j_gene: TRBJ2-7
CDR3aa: CASSLAHSSYEQYF

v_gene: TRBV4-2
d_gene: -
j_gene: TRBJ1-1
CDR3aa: CASSQEWGRVNTEAFF